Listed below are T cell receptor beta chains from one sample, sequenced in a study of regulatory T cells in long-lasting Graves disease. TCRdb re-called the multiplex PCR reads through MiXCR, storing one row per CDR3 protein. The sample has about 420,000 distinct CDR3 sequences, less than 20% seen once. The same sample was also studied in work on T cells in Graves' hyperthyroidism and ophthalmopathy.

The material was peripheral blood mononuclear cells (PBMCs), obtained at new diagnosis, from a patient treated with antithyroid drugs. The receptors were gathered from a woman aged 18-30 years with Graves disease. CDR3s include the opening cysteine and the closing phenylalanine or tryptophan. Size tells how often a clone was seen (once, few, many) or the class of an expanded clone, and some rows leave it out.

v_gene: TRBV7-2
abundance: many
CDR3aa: CASNLLARSDTQYF

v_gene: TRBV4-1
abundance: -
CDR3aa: CASSQDRVTTRGRGYGYTF

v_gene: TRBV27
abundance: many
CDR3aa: CASTPVGDVGEQYF

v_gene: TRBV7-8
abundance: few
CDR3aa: CASSFYICSASTGHGTDTQYF

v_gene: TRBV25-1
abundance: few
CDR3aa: CASSVGSSGNTIYF

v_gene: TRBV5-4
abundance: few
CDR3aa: CASSNTGTSGNEQYF

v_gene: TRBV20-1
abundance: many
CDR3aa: CSARDWSDEQFF

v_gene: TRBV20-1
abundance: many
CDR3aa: CSASHSSESTDTQYF

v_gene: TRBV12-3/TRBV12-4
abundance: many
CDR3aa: CASSFGLGVRETQYF

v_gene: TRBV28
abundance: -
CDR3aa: CASSLLAGDQTDTQYF

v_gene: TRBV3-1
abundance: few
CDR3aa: CASSWTSGRNEQYF

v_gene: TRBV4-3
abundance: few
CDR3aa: CASSQGTGYSGTQYF

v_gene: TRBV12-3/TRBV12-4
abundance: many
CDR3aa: CASSFIRTGLGGELFF

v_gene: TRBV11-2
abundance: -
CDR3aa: CASSPGQGARTEAFF

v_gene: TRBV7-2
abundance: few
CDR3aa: CASSLEGTSGLSYEQYF

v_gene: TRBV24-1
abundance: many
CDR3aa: CATSDTRTGPPYEQYF

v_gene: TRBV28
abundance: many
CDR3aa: CASSFGTLGYEQYF

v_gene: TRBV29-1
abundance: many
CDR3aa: CSFGPGPGETQYF

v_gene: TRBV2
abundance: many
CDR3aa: CASTMTSGSPGELFF

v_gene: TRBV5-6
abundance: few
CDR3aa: CASSLWPSGSSQETQYF

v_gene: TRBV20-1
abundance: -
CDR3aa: CSANRDSPTGELFF

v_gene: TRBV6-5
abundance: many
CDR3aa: CASSYSTVTYVYEQYF

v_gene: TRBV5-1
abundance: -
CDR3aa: CASSLTDRGTDTQYF

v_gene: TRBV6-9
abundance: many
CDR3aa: CASSSRLAGGPRDTQYF

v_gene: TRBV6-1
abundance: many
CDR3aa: CASRRETSGSEQFF

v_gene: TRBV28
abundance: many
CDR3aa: CASSSQLGQGRTDTQYF

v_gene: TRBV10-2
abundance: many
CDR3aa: CASNLDRGPYEQYF

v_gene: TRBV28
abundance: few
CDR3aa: CASSPFFSGLTDTQYF

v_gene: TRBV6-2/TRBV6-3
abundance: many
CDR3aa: CASSPRLRTDTQYF

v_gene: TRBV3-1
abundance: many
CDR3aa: CASTSGTDTQYF

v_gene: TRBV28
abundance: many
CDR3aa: CASSLPWDLQETQYF

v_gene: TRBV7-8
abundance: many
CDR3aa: CASSFSGRAGETQYF

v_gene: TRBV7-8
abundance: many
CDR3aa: CASSYRAGGPTGELFF

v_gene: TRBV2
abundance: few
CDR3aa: CASAGGYNEQFF

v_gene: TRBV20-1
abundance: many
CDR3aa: CSATDRGNQPQHF

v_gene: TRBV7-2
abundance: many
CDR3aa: CASSLKDRGISIEQYF

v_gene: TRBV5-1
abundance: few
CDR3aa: CASSRGTSGRGVTETQYF

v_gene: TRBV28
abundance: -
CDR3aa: CASSFTPGLAGGARGEAKNIQYF

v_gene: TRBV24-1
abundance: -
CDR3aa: CATSDPGGAGGYTF

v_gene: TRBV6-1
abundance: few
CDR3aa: CASSRTINEQFF

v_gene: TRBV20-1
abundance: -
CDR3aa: CSARDSASGTQYF

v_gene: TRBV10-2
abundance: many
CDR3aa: CASSESTYEQYF

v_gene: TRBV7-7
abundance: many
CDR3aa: CASSPLPTDTQYF

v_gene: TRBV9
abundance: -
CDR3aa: CASSAGGLGNEQFF

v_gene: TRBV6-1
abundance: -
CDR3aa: CASSVQGINSPLHF

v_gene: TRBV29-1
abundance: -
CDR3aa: CSVAGESEKLFF

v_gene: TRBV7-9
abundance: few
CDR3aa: CASRKGVNQPQHF

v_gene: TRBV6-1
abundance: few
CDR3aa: CASRKGASEQYF

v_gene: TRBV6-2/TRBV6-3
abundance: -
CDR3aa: CASSYRAGSTDTQYF

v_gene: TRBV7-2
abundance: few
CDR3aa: CASSRTGLSTQETQYF

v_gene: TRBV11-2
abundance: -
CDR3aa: CASSLDPYRKGNEQFF

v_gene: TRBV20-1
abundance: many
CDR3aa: CSAREQRQFYEQYF

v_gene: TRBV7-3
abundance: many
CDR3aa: CASSPGGTAYSGANVLTF

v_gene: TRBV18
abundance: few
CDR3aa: CASSPDPKLKNIQYF

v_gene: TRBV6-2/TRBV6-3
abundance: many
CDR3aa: CASSSPGVTYEQYF

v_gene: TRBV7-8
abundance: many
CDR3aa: CASSYRGPNGYTF

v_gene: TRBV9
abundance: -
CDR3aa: CASSVSASGYNEQFF

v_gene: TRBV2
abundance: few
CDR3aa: CASKQGSSGANVLTF